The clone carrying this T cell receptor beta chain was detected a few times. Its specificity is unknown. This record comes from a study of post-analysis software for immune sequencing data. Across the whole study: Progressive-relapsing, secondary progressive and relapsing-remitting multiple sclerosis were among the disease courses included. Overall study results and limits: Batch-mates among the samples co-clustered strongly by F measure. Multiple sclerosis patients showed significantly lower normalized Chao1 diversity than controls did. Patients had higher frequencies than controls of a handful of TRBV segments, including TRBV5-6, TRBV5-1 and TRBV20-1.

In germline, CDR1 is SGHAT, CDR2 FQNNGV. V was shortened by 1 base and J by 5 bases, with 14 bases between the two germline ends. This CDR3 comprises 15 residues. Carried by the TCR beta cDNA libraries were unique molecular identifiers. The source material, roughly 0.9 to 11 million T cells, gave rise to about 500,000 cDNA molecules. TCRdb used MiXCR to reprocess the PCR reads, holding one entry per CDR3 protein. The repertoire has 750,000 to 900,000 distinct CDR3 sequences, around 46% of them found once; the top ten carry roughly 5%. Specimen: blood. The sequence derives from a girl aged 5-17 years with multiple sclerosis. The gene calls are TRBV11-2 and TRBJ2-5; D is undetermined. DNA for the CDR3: TGTGCCAGCAGCTTAGGCGACTCGAGTATCGAGACCCAGTACTTC. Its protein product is CASSLGDSSIETQYF.